This T cell receptor (beta chain) was found in a study of blood T cell repertoires in COVID-19. This CDR3 comprises 12 residues. Germline V CDR1 and CDR2: LGHDT, YNNKEL (reference sequence). The ends lost 6 bases at V and 13 bases at J; junction bases unmatched: 8. Sequencing was performed with immunoSEQ multiplex PCR; in TCRdb, only in-frame clones are kept and a portion is missing. The sample carries 250,000 to 300,000 clones, about 88% recorded once. The V gene is TRBV3-1 (or the pseudogene TRBV3-2), the J gene TRBJ1-2, with 10 bases that match TRBD1. The source is a woman aged 60-75 years in a cohort exposed to, infected with or recovered from COVID-19 (not recorded which). The sequencing sample was made of PBMCs or T cells enriched from blood (not recorded which). The CDR3 sequence is CASRGGQGVSTF. CDR3 sequence (DNA): TGTGCCAGCAGGGGAGGACAGGGGGTTTCCACCTTC.